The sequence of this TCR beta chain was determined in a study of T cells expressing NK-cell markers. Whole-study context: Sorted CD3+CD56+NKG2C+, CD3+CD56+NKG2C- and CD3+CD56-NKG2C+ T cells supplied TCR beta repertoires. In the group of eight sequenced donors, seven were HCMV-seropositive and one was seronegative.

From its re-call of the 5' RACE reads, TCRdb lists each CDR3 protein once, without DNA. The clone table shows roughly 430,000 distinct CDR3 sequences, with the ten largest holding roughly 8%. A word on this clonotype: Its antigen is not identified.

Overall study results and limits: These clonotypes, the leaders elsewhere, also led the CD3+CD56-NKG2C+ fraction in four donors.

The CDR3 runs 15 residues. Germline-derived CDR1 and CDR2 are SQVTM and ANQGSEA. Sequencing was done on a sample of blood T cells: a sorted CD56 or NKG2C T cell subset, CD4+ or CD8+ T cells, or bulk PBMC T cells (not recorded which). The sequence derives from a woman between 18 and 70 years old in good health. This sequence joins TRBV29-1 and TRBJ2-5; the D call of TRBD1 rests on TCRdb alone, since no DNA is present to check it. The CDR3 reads CSVRLGTGAGETQYF. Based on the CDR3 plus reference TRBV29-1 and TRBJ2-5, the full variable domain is SAVISQKPSRDICQRGTSLTIQCQVDSQVTMMFWYRQQPGQSLTLIATANQGSEATYESGFVIDKFPISRPNLTFSTLTVSNMSPEDSSIYLCSVRLGTGAGETQYFGPGTRLLVL.